This TCR beta chain is from a study of CD8 T cells in ankylosing spondylitis. Findings and limits, study-wide: Earlier authors reported some of these motif variants in reactive arthritis synovial fluid and blood. A motif in TCR beta, a set of under ten highly homologous variants, appeared characteristic of ankylosing spondylitis blood. The authors found the disease-linked clones to be CD8+ and relatively rare in peripheral blood.

Quantitative molecular-barcoded 5'-RACE generated the TCR beta libraries. TCRdb used MiXCR to reprocess the 5' RACE reads, holding one entry per CDR3 protein. The table lists more than 600,000 distinct CDR3 sequences, over 15% of them singletons, with 15% to 20% in the top ten. In the case of this clonotype: Its antigen remains unidentified.

Germline CDR1 is DFQATT and CDR2 is SNEGSKA (reference sequence). Trimming took 1 base from V and 3 from J, leaving 9 bases between them. CDR3 length: 13 amino acids. Input material: blood, either unsorted or a sorted T cell fraction (not recorded which). This rearrangement joins TRBV20-1 to TRBJ1-2; no firm D call. The clonotype comes from a male donor with ankylosing spondylitis. The CDR3 loop reads CSARGRLDYGYTF. The DNA for the CDR3 is TGCAGTGCTAGAGGCCGGCTAGACTATGGCTACACCTTC.